The 18 T cell receptor beta chains below were found in one sample sequenced in a study of Ad26.COV2.S vaccination and SARS-CoV-2 variants (dated by TCRdb to 2020 to 2023). Interpreted using the paper, the treatment or condition label stands for: some 20 received Ad26.COV2.S at low or high dose, single or two shots; 5 received placebo; per-sample allocation not given. Repertoires of vaccine and placebo recipients were sequenced from samples collected on day 63 after the first injection. Library method: the immunoSEQ multiplex PCR assay. TCRdb carries this immuneACCESS record with in-frame sequences only. Its versions omit some clonotypes, under half of them owing to an unresolved V gene in the studies checked, with the rest unexplained. The sample table contains approximately 400,000 clones; only one count was recorded for roughly 85% of them. The ten biggest clones cover around 7% of the sample.

Material: peripheral blood, obtained in a trial of Ad26.COV2.S vaccine versus placebo. Receptors originate from a person between 18 and 60 years old who received the Ad26.COV2.S COVID-19 vaccine or a placebo.

V gene TRBV21-1 combines with J gene TRBJ1-1; the table's D gene call, TRBD1, was not cross checked with the DNA. TRBV21-1 constitutes a pseudogene. The CDR3 is made up of 13 amino acids. The CDR3 bases are TGTGCCAGCAGATTAACAGGGGACACTGAAGCTTTCTTT. Translated: CASRLTGDTEAFF.

This chain connects TRBV6-5 to TRBJ1-2, with a possible D match to TRBD1 (6 bases). The CDR3 is made up of 15 amino acids. Germline V CDR1 and CDR2: MNHEY, SVGAGI. V shed 2 bases and J shed 4 bases, with 14 bases lying between them. The CDR3 bases are TGTGCCAGCAGTTACCAAGGCGGAGGGGGCTATGGCTACACCTTC. Residues: CASSYQGGGGYGYTF.

The chain couples TRBV7-3 to TRBJ2-2; 7 nucleotides agree with TRBD1. Per germline, CDR1 SGHTA and CDR2 FQGTGA. The CDR3 is made up of 17 amino acids. V lost 3 bases to trimming and J lost 4 bases; unmatched junction nucleotides: 11. This CDR3 reads CASSLEPDRVTTGELFF. The CDR3 nucleotides read TGTGCCAGCAGCTTGGAACCTGACAGGGTGACCACCGGGGAGCTGTTTTTT. Supplemented by reference TRBV7-3 and TRBJ2-2, the full variable domain reads GAGVSQTPSNKVTEKGKYVELRCDPISGHTALYWYRQSLGQGPEFLIYFQGTGAADDSGLPNDRFFAVRPEGSVSTLKIQRTERGDSAVYLCASSLEPDRVTTGELFFGEGSRLTVL.

J is TRBJ2-7 and V is TRBV11-1; no definite D call. The CDR3 loop spans 13 amino acids. Trimming removed 1 base at V and 6 bases at J, with 10 bases between. Germline CDR1 is SGHAT and CDR2 is FQDESV (reference sequence). The CDR3 loop reads CASSLGSGREQYF. CDR3 DNA sequence: TGTGCCAGCAGCTTAGGGAGTGGACGCGAGCAGTACTTC.

This clone has only a few counts. The genes are TRBV18 and TRBJ1-2; possibly TRBD1 for D (5 bases). The ends were cut back, 2 bases at V and 3 bases at J, with 13 bases in the middle. The germline gives CDR1 KGHSH, CDR2 LQKENI. This CDR3 is built from 15 residues. DNA for the CDR3: TGTGCCAGCTCACCATCTACCGGGGGGGACTATGGCTACACCTTC. Its translation is CASSPSTGGDYGYTF.

The V and J genes are TRBV6-5 and TRBJ2-1, with 9 bases lining up with TRBD2. Trimming took 9 bases from V and 7 from J; bases not matched to a gene: 10. There are 14 residues in the CDR3. From germline, CDR1 is MNHEY and CDR2 SVGAGI. The CDR3 loop is CASLQRGAGNEQFF. Written as DNA, the CDR3 is TGTGCCAGTCTCCAGCGGGGGGCGGGAAATGAGCAGTTCTTC.

The chain employs TRBV2 and TRBJ1-6; D may be TRBD1 (5 bases). In germline, CDR1 is SNHLY, CDR2 FYNNEI. The CDR3 sequence is 15 residues long. V dropped 4 bases and J dropped 6 bases, with 13 bases sitting between them. CDR3 coding DNA: TGTGCCAGCAGTGCAGGGCCATCGCTTAATTCACCCCTCCACTTT. Protein: CASSAGPSLNSPLHF.

A remark on this clone: The identical CDR3 is also encoded by other nucleotide sequences in the sample. The chain is built from TRBV11-2 and TRBJ2-1; no firm D call. CDR1 SGHAT and CDR2 FQNNGV come from the germline V gene. V was cut by 3 bases and J by 7 bases, with 4 bases left in between. The CDR3 has 11 amino acids. The CDR3: CASSLSNEQFF. DNA for the CDR3: TGTGCCAGCAGCTTGAGTAATGAGCAGTTCTTC.

The V call is TRBV19, the J call TRBJ1-5, with D unresolved. This CDR3 contains 14 residues. Trimming left V 10 bases short and J 0 bases short, with 13 bases between. CDR1 is LNHDA, CDR2 SQIVND, per germline (reference sequence). The CDR3 region has the DNA TGTGCCACTCACTTCCGGGCTAGCAATCAGCCCCAGCATTTT. It translates to CATHFRASNQPQHF.

The genes are TRBV5-5 and TRBJ1-5, with a tentative D call TRBD1 (6 bases). The CDR3 spans 14 residues. Germline-derived CDR1 and CDR2 are SGHKS and YYEKEE (reference sequence). The V and J ends lost 0 bases and 9 bases respectively, with 13 bases between them. The CDR3 coding sequence is TGTGCCAGCAGCTTGGCGACGGGGGGGCCGCCCCAGCATTTT. Amino acids: CASSLATGGPPQHF.

The chain is built from TRBV27 and TRBJ2-3; D is possibly TRBD1 or TRBD2 (5 bases each). The V and J ends lost 5 bases and 0 bases respectively, with 15 bases between them. The CDR3 runs 16 residues. Germline V gene lookup returns CDR1 MNHEY and CDR2 SMNVEV (reference sequence). Written as DNA, the CDR3 is TGTGCCAGCAGTATGCCGGGGCAGACTAGCACAGATACGCAGTATTTT. Translation: CASSMPGQTSTDTQYF.

The genes are TRBV3-1 (or the pseudogene TRBV3-2) and TRBJ2-5; TRBD2 matches at 11 bases. The CDR3 is 16 amino acids. CDR1 and CDR2 (germline): LGHDT, YNNKEL (reference sequence). V was pared by 3 bases and J by 1 base, with 4 bases of the junction left unmatched. The CDR3 coding sequence is TGTGCCAGCAGCCACCGACTAGCGGGGACCCAAGAGACCCAGTACTTC. This sequence encodes CASSHRLAGTQETQYF.

The chain recombines TRBV29-1 with TRBJ1-2; the match to TRBD1 covers 9 bases. Germline V gene lookup returns CDR1 SQVTM and CDR2 ANQGSEA. The CDR3 loop spans 15 amino acids. Unmatched junction bases numbered 9, after V lost 4 bases and J lost 3 bases. The CDR3 region is CSVGGMRTGDYGYTF. In nucleotides, the CDR3 is TGCAGCGTTGGGGGGATGCGGACAGGGGACTATGGCTACACCTTC.

The chain uses TRBV6-4 and TRBJ1-1; D remains unclear. Germline assignment: CDR1 MRHNA and CDR2 SNTAGT. Trimming took 6 bases from V and 3 from J, leaving 11 bases between them. The CDR3 totals 13 residues. CDR3 nucleotide sequence: TGTGCCAGCAGCCGAACCCCGGACACTGAAGCTTTCTTT. Its translation is CASSRTPDTEAFF.

The rearrangement uses TRBV29-1 and TRBJ1-1; D remains ambiguous. The CDR3 is made up of 11 amino acids. Germline V gives CDR1 SQVTM, CDR2 ANQGSEA. V dropped 7 bases and J dropped 10 bases, with 16 bases sitting between them. CDR3 bases: TGCAGCGCTGCGACGGGATGGCGAGCTTTCTTT. Its protein is CSAATGWRAFF.

This chain joins TRBV6-5 and TRBJ2-1; D unclear. This CDR3 has 14 residues. In germline, CDR1 is MNHEY, CDR2 SVGAGI. V was trimmed by 6 bases and J by 2 bases, leaving 11 bases between them. This CDR3 is CASSQYPPYNEQFF. The CDR3 DNA reads as TGTGCCAGCAGCCAGTATCCCCCCTACAATGAGCAGTTCTTC.

The chain is built from TRBV5-1 and TRBJ2-5; the match to TRBD2 covers 7 bases. Germline CDR1 and CDR2: SGHRS and YFSETQ. The V segment lost 4 bases and the J segment 5 bases; nucleotides outside the gene matches: 20. The CDR3 extends over 18 amino acids. The CDR3 nucleotides are TGCGCCAGCAGCATGCTGGGTCTAGCGGTTGATAGTTGGGAGACCCAGTACTTC. Protein product: CASSMLGLAVDSWETQYF.

The V gene is TRBV12-3 or TRBV12-4, the J gene TRBJ2-7; D gene uncertain. The CDR3 totals 12 residues. Trimming shortened V by 6 bases and J by 1 base, and 7 bases separated the two germline ends. CDR3 DNA: TGTGCCAGCAGCCCCAGGTCCTACGAGCAGTACTTC. Translation gives CASSPRSYEQYF.